Following are 19 T cell receptor beta chains from one sample sequenced in a study of naive and memory T cell subsets. Both TRBC1 and TRBC2 were covered by a beta constant-region primer of two equimolar oligonucleotides. Nested alpha and beta constant-region primers with the SP2 primer drove four PCR rounds on ligated cDNA. Each CDR3 protein gets one entry after TCRdb re-called the UMI-ligation and nested PCR reads with MiXCR. Among 95,000 to 110,000 distinct CDR3 sequences listed, around 13% were seen once. Study-wide findings and caveats: Especially in CD8 cells, naive repertoires contained a few larger clonotypes, possibly CD45RA-re-expressing memory cells.

These receptors have no identified antigens. The source material was naive CD8+ T cells from blood. Receptors were obtained from a human donor in good health.

The chain has TRBV6-2 or TRBV6-3 and TRBJ2-2; 14 bases are shared with TRBD2. CDR3 length equals 19 residues. CDR1 MNHEY and CDR2 SVGEGT come from the germline V gene. The V and J ends lost 1 base and 7 bases, in that order; junction bases with no gene match: 11. This chain's CDR3 is CASSYWGLAGADSGGELFF. As DNA, the CDR3 is TGTGCCAGCAGTTACTGGGGACTAGCGGGAGCTGATTCCGGCGGGGAGCTGTTTTTT.

This clonotype was seen repeatedly, ten times or more. The J gene is TRBJ2-7, the V gene TRBV9, with no clear D. The CDR3 runs to 13 residues. Between the trimmed V and J ends, which lost 3 bases and 0 bases, there was a span of 7 bases. CDR1 and CDR2 from the germline V gene are SGDLS and YYNGEE. DNA for the CDR3: TGTGCCAGCAGCGCCCCTGGCTCCTACGAGCAGTACTTC. This codes for CASSAPGSYEQYF. Combining the CDR3 with reference TRBV9 and TRBJ2-7 gives the whole variable domain DSGVTQTPKHLITATGQRVTLRCSPRSGDLSVYWYQQSLDQGLQFLIQYYNGEERAKGNILERFSAQQFPDLHSELNLSSLELGDSALYFCASSAPGSYEQYFGPGTRLTVT.

V gene TRBV4-3 combines with J gene TRBJ2-7, with D possibly matching TRBD2 (5 bases). The V end was cut by 0 bases, the J end by 3 bases, with 9 bases between. The germline V gene has CDR1 LGHNA and CDR2 YSLEER. The CDR3 contains 14 residues. The CDR3 here is CASSQDYGVYEQYF. Written as DNA, the CDR3 is TGCGCCAGCAGCCAAGATTACGGGGTCTACGAGCAGTACTTC.

This clonotype was counted a few times. The gene calls are TRBV7-9 and TRBJ2-5, with D possibly TRBD2 on 6 matching bases. V was clipped by 4 bases and J by 3 bases, with 15 bases between them. CDR1 is SEHNR and CDR2 is FQNEAQ in the germline V gene (reference sequence). The CDR3 length is 15 residues. The CDR3 DNA reads TGTGCCAGCAGCTCGATCTTAGAGCGGGAAGAGACCCAGTACTTC. Its translation is CASSSILEREETQYF.

There are many counts of this clonotype. The gene calls are TRBV29-1 and TRBJ2-1, with TRBD2 matching over 10 bases. CDR3 length: 16 residues. The germline gives CDR1 SQVTM, CDR2 ANQGSEA. V shed 3 bases and J 3 bases; nucleotides not matched to a gene: 8. CDR3 DNA: TGCAGCGTTGAGGGCCTAGCGGGAGTACTCTACAATGAGCAGTTCTTC. It codes for CSVEGLAGVLYNEQFF.

This clonotype was recorded many times. This chain joins TRBV4-3 and TRBJ2-5; no firm D call. CDR1 and CDR2 (germline): LGHNA, YSLEER. The CDR3 totals 16 residues. V lost 0 bases, J lost 3 bases, and 14 bases lay in between. The CDR3 DNA reads TGCGCCAGCAGCCAAGATCTGATGGGCCAAGAAGAGACCCAGTACTTC. Its translation: CASSQDLMGQEETQYF.

At least ten counts were recorded for this clonotype. The chain carries TRBV15 and TRBJ1-2, with TRBD1 identical over 9 bases. Germline V CDR1 and CDR2: LNHNV, YYDKDF (reference sequence). The V segment lost 5 bases and the J segment 4 bases; nucleotides outside the gene matches: 11. The CDR3 runs 16 residues. This CDR3 reads CATSPRTGADGYGYTF. CDR3 DNA: TGTGCCACCAGCCCCCGGACAGGGGCGGATGGCTATGGCTACACCTTC.

This clonotype turned up a few times. CDR3 residues: CASSLGGSGTTDTQYF. The CDR3 DNA reads TGTGCCAGCAGCTTAGGAGGTAGCGGTACCACAGATACGCAGTATTTT. This chain connects TRBV7-2 to TRBJ2-3, with TRBD2 as a possible D gene (6 bases). V lost 1 base and J lost 2, with 13 bases in between. CDR3 length: 16 amino acids. The germline V gene has CDR1 SGHTA and CDR2 FQGNSA.

The chain employs TRBV12-5 and TRBJ1-1, with 12 bases lining up with TRBD1. J gave up 6 bases and V 6 bases, and 5 bases lay outside the gene matches. The CDR3 runs 14 residues. The germline V gene encodes CDR1 LGHNT and CDR2 FRNRAP. CDR3 residues: CASGGTGGFAEAFF. The CDR3 region has the DNA TGTGCTAGTGGGGGGACAGGGGGCTTCGCTGAAGCTTTCTTT.

The chain combines TRBV20-1 with TRBJ2-3; TRBD1 matches at 7 bases. Germline V gene data show CDR1 as DFQATT and CDR2 as SNEGSKA (reference sequence). This CDR3 has 14 amino acids. V lost 6 bases to trimming and J lost 4 bases; unmatched junction nucleotides: 10. The CDR3 spells CSALGQGVADTQYF. For the CDR3, the DNA is TGCAGTGCCCTCGGGCAGGGGGTGGCAGATACGCAGTATTTT.

This clonotype came up a few times. The chain links TRBV9 to TRBJ2-2; a possible D gene is TRBD2 (7 bases). The V gene lost 6 bases and the J gene lost 5 bases, with 14 bases spanning the gap. CDR1 SGDLS and CDR2 YYNGEE come from the germline V gene. This CDR3 is built from 14 residues. The CDR3 nucleotides are TGTGCCAGCACCCGGGGAGGGGGTACCGGGGAGCTGTTTTTT. Encoded protein: CASTRGGGTGELFF.

This clonotype was seen ten or more times. V gene TRBV7-9 combines with J gene TRBJ2-1; a possible D gene is TRBD1 (6 bases). This CDR3 is built from 15 residues. Trimming pared 0 bases from V and 8 bases from J, leaving 14 bases between. Germline loops: CDR1 SEHNR, CDR2 FQNEAQ (reference sequence). The DNA for the CDR3 is TGTGCCAGCAGCTTAGCGTGGACAGACGGGGATGAGCAGTTCTTC. Translation gives CASSLAWTDGDEQFF. The full variable domain, in which reference TRBV7-9 and TRBJ2-1 provide the parts outside the CDR3, is DTGVSQNPRHKITKRGQNVTFRCDPISEHNRLYWYRQTLGQGPEFLTYFQNEAQLEKSRLLSDRFSAERPKGSFSTLEIQRTEQGDSAMYLCASSLAWTDGDEQFFGPGTRLTVL.

This clonotype was counted between two and nine times. The V and J genes are TRBV5-4 and TRBJ1-5; D is unclear. The CDR3 sequence is 14 residues long. Trimming took off 2 bases at V and 0 bases at J, with 6 bases between the two ends. From germline, CDR1 is SGHNT and CDR2 YYREEE (reference sequence). This CDR3 reads CASSLGNSNQPQHF. DNA for the CDR3: TGTGCCAGCAGCTTAGGGAATAGCAATCAGCCCCAGCATTTT.

The chain employs TRBV14 and TRBJ1-5; D not resolved. Germline lookup yields CDR1 SGHDN and CDR2 FVKESK. The ends were cut back, 1 base at V and 3 bases at J, with 4 bases in the middle. This CDR3 is built from 13 residues. This CDR3 is CASSQGSNQPQHF. CDR3 DNA sequence: TGTGCCAGCAGCCAAGGGTCCAATCAGCCCCAGCATTTT.

The chain recombines TRBV2 with TRBJ2-6, with 8 bases that match TRBD2. The junction had 7 bases not matched to a gene; V was cut back by 8 bases and J by 1 base. The length of the CDR3 is 16 residues. Per the germline V gene, CDR1 is SNHLY and CDR2 is FYNNEI. The CDR3 protein is CASRGGAFSGANVLTF. CDR3 DNA sequence: TGTGCCAGCCGGGGGGGCGCGTTTTCTGGGGCCAACGTCCTGACTTTC.

This clonotype came up a few times. The chain couples TRBV4-2 to TRBJ2-3, with 8 bases identical to TRBD2. CDR3 length: 15 residues. V lost 2 bases, J lost 5 bases, and 6 bases stayed unmatched. CDR1 is LGHNA and CDR2 is YNFKEQ in the germline V gene. The CDR3 loop reads CASSQPGTSGDTQYF. Written as DNA, the CDR3 is TGTGCCAGCAGCCAACCCGGGACTAGTGGAGATACGCAGTATTTT.

This clonotype was counted many times. The rearrangement joins TRBV13 to TRBJ1-2; possible D gene TRBD1, 5 bases. CDR3 length: 14 amino acids. Per germline, CDR1 PRHDT and CDR2 FYEKMQ (reference sequence). Trimming shortened V by 1 base and J by 5 bases, and 11 bases separated the two germline ends. CDR3 DNA: TGTGCCAGCAGCTTAGACAGGTCATTGTATGGCTACACCTTC. This translates into CASSLDRSLYGYTF.

This clonotype has only a few counts. The gene calls are TRBV7-3 and TRBJ1-1, with TRBD1 identical over 8 bases. The junction had 7 bases not matched to a gene; V was cut back by 3 bases and J by 7 bases. CDR1 and CDR2 from the germline V gene are SGHTA and FQGTGA. This CDR3 is 14 amino acids long. The CDR3 bases are TGTGCCAGCAGCTTCAGTCAGGGGGCTGATGAAGCTTTCTTT. It yields the protein CASSFSQGADEAFF.

The rearrangement links TRBV12-3 or TRBV12-4 to TRBJ2-7; the match to TRBD1 covers 9 bases. Trimming removed 2 bases from V and 3 bases from J; junction bases left unmatched: 5. This CDR3 comprises 15 residues. The CDR3 DNA reads as TGTGCCAGCAGTTTAATTGGGGACAGGGTCTACGAGCAGTACTTC. Protein product: CASSLIGDRVYEQYF.